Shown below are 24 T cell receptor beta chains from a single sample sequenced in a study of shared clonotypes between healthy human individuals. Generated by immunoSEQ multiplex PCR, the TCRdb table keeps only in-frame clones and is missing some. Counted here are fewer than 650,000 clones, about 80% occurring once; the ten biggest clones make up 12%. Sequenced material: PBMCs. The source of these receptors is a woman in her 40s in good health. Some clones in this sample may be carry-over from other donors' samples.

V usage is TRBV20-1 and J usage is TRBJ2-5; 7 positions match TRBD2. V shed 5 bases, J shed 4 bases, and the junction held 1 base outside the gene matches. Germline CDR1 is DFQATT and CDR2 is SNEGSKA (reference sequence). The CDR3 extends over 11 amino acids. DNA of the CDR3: TGCAGTGCTGGGGGGGGAGAGACCCAGTACTTC. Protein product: CSAGGGETQYF.

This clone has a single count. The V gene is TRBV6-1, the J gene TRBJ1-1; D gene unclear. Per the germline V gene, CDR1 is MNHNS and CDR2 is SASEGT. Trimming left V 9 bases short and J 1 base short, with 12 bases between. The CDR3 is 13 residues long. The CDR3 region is CASRFDKNTEAFF. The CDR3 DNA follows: TGTGCCAGTAGATTCGACAAGAACACTGAAGCTTTCTTT.

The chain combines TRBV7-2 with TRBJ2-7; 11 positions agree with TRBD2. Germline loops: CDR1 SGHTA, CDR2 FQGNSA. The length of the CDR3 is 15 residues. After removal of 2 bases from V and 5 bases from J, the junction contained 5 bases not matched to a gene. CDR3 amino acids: CASSLMLAGGDEQYF. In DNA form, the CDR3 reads TGTGCCAGCAGCTTAATGCTAGCGGGAGGAGACGAGCAGTACTTC.

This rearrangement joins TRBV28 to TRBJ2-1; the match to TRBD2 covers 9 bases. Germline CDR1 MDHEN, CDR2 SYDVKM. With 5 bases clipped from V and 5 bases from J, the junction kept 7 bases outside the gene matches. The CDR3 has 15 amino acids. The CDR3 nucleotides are TGTGCCAGCAGTATCATAGCGGGAGTCGACAATGAGCAGTTCTTC. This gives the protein CASSIIAGVDNEQFF.

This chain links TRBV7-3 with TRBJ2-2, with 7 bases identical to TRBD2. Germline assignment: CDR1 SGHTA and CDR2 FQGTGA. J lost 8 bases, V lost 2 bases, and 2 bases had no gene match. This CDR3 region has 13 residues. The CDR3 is CASSLAGDGELFF. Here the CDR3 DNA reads TGTGCCAGCAGCTTAGCGGGGGATGGGGAGCTGTTTTTT.

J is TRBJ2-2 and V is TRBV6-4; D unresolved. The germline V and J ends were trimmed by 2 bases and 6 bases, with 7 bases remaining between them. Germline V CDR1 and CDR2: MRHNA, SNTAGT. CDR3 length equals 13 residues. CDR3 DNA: TGTGCCAGCAGTGACCAAGGTTCCGGGGAGCTGTTTTTT. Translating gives CASSDQGSGELFF.

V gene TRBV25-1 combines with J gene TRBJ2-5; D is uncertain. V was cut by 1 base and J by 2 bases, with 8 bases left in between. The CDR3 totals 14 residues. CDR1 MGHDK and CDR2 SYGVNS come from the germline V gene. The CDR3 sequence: CASSEWAVQETQYF. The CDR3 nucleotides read TGTGCCAGCAGTGAATGGGCAGTTCAAGAGACCCAGTACTTC.

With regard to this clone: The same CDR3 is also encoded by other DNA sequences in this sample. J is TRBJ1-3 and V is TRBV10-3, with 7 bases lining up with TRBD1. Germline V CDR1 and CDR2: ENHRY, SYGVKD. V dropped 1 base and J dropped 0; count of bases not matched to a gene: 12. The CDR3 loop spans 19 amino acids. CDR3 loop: CAISEFTAYTGDSGNTIYF. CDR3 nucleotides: TGTGCCATCAGTGAGTTCACGGCGTATACAGGGGACTCTGGAAACACCATATATTTT.

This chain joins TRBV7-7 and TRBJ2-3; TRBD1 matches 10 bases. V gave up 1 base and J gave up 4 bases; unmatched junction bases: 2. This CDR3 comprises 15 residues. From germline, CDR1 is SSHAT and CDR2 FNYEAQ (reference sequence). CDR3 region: CASSLGGTGADTQYF. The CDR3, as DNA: TGTGCCAGCAGCTTAGGGGGGACAGGGGCAGATACGCAGTATTTT.

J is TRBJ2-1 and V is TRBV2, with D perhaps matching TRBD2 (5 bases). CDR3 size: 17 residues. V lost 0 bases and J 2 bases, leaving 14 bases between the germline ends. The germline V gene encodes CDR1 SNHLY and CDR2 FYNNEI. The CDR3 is CASSEAHEGWAYNEQFF. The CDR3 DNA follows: TGTGCCAGCAGTGAAGCGCATGAGGGTTGGGCCTACAATGAGCAGTTCTTC.

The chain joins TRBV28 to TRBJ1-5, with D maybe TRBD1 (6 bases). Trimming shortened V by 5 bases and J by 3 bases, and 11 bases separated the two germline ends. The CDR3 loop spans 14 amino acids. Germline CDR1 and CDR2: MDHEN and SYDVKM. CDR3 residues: CASSQTGFNQPQHF. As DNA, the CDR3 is TGTGCCAGCAGTCAAACAGGGTTCAATCAGCCCCAGCATTTT.

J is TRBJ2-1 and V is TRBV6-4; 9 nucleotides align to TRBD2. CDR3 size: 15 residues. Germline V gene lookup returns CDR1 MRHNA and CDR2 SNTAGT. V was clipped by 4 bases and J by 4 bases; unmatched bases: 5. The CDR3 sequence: CASSGDTSGYNEQFF. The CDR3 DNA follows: TGTGCCAGCAGTGGAGATACTAGCGGGTACAATGAGCAGTTCTTC.

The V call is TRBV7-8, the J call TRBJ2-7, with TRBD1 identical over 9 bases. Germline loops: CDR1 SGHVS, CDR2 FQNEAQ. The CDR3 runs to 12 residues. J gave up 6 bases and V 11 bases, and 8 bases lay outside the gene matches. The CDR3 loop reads CAAGTGSPEQYF. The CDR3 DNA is TGTGCCGCCGGGACAGGGTCCCCCGAGCAGTACTTC. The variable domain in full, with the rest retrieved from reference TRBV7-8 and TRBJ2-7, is GAGVSQSPRYKVAKRGQDVALRCDPISGHVSLFWYQQALGQGPEFLTYFQNEAQLDKSGLPSDRFFAERPEGSVSTLKIQRTQQEDSAVYLCAAGTGSPEQYFGPGTRLTVT.

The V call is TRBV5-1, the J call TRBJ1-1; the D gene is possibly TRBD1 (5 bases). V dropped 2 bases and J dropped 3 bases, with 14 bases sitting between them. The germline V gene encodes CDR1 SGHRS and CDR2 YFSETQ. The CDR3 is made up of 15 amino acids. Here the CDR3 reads CASSLLNPGDTEAFF. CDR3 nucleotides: TGCGCCAGCAGCTTATTAAACCCGGGGGACACTGAAGCTTTCTTT.

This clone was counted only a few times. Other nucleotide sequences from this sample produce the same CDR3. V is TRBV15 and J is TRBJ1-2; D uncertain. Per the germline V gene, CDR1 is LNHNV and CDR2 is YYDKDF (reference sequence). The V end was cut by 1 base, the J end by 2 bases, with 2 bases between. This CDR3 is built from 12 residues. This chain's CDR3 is CATSRGNYGYTF. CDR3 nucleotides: TGTGCCACCAGCAGAGGCAACTATGGCTACACCTTC.

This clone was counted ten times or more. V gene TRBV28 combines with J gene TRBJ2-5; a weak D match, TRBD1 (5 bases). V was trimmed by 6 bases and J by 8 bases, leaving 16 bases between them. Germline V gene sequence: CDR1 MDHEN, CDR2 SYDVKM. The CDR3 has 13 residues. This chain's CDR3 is CASSLRPTATQYF. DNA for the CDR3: TGTGCCAGCAGCCTCCGACCGACAGCCACCCAGTACTTC.

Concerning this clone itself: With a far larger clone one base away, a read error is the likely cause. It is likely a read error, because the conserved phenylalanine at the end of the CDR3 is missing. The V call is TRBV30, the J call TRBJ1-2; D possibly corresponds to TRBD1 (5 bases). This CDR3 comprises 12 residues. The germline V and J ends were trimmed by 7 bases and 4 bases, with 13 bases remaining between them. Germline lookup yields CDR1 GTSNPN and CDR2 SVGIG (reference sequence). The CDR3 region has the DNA TGTGCCTTTGCCCGGGACTCCTATGGCTACACCTCC. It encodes CAFARDSYGYTS.

The CDR3 loop reads CASSWGTSGGYTF. CDR3 nucleotide sequence: TGCGCCAGCAGCTGGGGCACAAGCGGGGGCTACACCTTC. The chain joins TRBV5-1 to TRBJ1-2; D is possibly TRBD1 (5 bases). V was trimmed by 3 bases and J by 8 bases, leaving 14 bases between them. The CDR3 consists of 13 residues. The germline V gene has CDR1 SGHRS and CDR2 YFSETQ.

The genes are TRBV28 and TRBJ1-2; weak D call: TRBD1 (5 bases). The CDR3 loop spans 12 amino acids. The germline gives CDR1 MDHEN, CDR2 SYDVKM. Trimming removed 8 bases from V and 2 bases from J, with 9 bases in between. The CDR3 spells CASRAGNYGYTF. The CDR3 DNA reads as TGTGCCAGCCGGGCAGGGAACTATGGCTACACCTTC.

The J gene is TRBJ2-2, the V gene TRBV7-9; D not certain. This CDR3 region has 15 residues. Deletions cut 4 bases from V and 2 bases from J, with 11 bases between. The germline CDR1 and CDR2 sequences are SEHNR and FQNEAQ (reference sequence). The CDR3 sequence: CASSSVTRNTGELFF. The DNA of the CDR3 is TGTGCCAGCAGCTCCGTGACACGAAACACCGGGGAGCTGTTTTTT.

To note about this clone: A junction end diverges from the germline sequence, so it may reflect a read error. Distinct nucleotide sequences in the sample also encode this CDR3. CDR3 DNA sequence: TGTGCCTGGAGCTTCTTTACTGAGGCTTTCTTT. This codes for CAWSFFTEAFF. This rearrangement joins TRBV30 to TRBJ1-1; D is unclear. Germline V CDR1 and CDR2: GTSNPN, SVGIG (reference sequence). The CDR3 runs 11 residues.

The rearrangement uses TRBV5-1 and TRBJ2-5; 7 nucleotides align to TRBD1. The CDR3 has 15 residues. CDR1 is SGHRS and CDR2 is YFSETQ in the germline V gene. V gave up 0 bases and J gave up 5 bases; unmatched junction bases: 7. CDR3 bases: TGCGCCAGCAGCTTGGGTCCAGGGGGTGGCGAGACCCAGTACTTC. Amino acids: CASSLGPGGGETQYF.

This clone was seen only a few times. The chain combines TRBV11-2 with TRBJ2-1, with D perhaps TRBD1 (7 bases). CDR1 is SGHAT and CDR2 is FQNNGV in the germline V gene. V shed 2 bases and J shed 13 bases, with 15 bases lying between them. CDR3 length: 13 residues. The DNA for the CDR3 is TGTGCCAGCAGCTTAATGGAGGGGGCGGACCAGTTCTTC. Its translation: CASSLMEGADQFF.

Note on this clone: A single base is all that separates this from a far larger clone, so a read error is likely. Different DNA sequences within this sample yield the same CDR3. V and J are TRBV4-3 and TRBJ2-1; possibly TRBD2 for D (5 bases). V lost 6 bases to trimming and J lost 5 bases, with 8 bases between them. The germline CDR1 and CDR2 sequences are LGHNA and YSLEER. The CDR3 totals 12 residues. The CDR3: CASSDGNNEQFF. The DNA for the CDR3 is TGCGCCAGCAGTGACGGGAACAATGAGCAGTTCTTC.